The entry below gives a single T cell receptor beta chain sequence along with its context. What this receptor recognizes is not known. No quality values exist for individual bases; no much larger clone is one base distant. This sample stems from a study of chemoradiotherapy in HPV16-positive cancers (dated 2022 in TCRdb). In the study overall: Using functional T-cell assays on cells from a couple of HPV16-positive patients, the researchers defined candidate HPV-specific T-cell clones and common TCR motifs. The study asked whether T-cell immunity to the HPV oncoproteins E6 and E7 changes during chemoradiotherapy and whether this immunity affects survival. The candidate HPV-specific TCRs and motifs were subsequently tracked in TCR repertoires obtained from 90 or so patients with HPV-related cancers.

Repertoires were sampled multiple times during chemoradiotherapy, which allowed clonal expansion in the tumor microenvironment to be followed. The CDR3, from cysteine to phenylalanine, totals 13 residues. Kept here is only the CDR3 DNA, which spans 39 bases and is read in frame from base 1. The V and J ends are trimmed by 6 bases and 5 bases, leaving 14 bases between them. The germline V gene encodes CDR1 SGHRS and CDR2 YFSETQ. What the authors observed across the whole study: Expansion of candidate HPV-specific clones and E7-related TCR motifs was observed in the tumor microenvironment during treatment, whereas no such expansion was observed for non-HPV-specific T cells. Improved recurrence-free survival in HPV16-positive patients was associated with expansion of HPV-responsive T cells during chemoradiotherapy. The functional definition of HPV-specific T cells was derived from only two HPV16-positive patients, and the survival association was reported for HPV16-positive patients.

Preparation of the library involved the immunoSEQ multiplex PCR assay. TCRdb stores this immuneACCESS table with in-frame sequences only. Part of the clones is absent; in the studies checked, under half of the shortfall reflects unresolved V genes, and no reason is known for the rest. The sample table contains approximately 12,000 clones; only one count was recorded for 70% to 80% of them. Jointly, the top ten make up around 0.94% of the sample. The sample was collected from a patient who underwent chemoradiotherapy. The V gene is TRBV5-1 and the J gene is TRBJ1-1, and possibly TRBD1, on 5 matching bases. The source of this sequence is a human donor with HPV-associated anogenital cancer. CDR3 loop: CASTFRVGTEAFF. The nucleotides read TGCGCCAGCACATTCAGGGTAGGGACTGAAGCTTTCTTT.